These 22 T cell receptor beta chains were sequenced from one sample in a study of naive and memory T cell subsets. Both TRBC1 and TRBC2 were covered by a beta constant-region primer of two equimolar oligonucleotides. TCRdb reanalysed the UMI-ligation and nested PCR reads using MiXCR and keeps one entry per CDR3 protein. The sample gives 140,000 to 150,000 distinct CDR3 sequences, about 18% of which show up once; more than 0.13% is in the top ten. The sample consisted of naive CD4+ T cells from blood. The origin of the receptors is a human donor in good health.

The chain is built from TRBV7-7 and TRBJ2-2; possibly TRBD1 or TRBD2 for D (5 bases each). Looked up from germline, CDR1 is SSHAT and CDR2 is FNYEAQ (reference sequence). The CDR3 spans 14 residues. V lost 3 bases, J lost 1 base, and 6 bases lay in between. The CDR3 nucleotides read TGTGCCAGCAGCTTGGGACGGAACACCGGGGAGCTGTTTTTT. Translating it yields CASSLGRNTGELFF. The full variable domain, with the rest looked up from reference TRBV7-7 and TRBJ2-2, is GAGVSQSPRYKVTKRGQDVTLRCDPISSHATLYWYQQALGQGPEFLTYFNYEAQPDKSGLPSDRFSAERPEGSISTLTIQRTEQRDSAMYRCASSLGRNTGELFFGEGSRLTVL.

This rearrangement joins TRBV4-2 to TRBJ1-1, with 10 bases matching TRBD1. Germline CDR1 is LGHNA and CDR2 is YNFKEQ. J was trimmed by 5 bases and V by 1 base; bases with no gene match: 4. This CDR3 has 15 residues. The CDR3 DNA follows: TGTGCCAGCAGCCAAGTTGACAGGGGGCAAACTGAAGCTTTCTTT. Translated, it gives CASSQVDRGQTEAFF.

The V and J genes are TRBV5-1 and TRBJ1-6; perhaps TRBD1 as D (6 bases). V lost 1 base and J 7 bases, leaving 15 bases between the germline ends. CDR3 length equals 16 residues. Germline CDR1 SGHRS, CDR2 YFSETQ. The CDR3 nucleotides read TGCGCCAGCAGCTTGAGGGGGTCGGTGCGGAATTCACCCCTCCACTTT. Translating gives CASSLRGSVRNSPLHF.

This clonotype has only one observation. The gene calls are TRBV3-1 and TRBJ2-7, with D unclear. The germline V gene has CDR1 LGHDT and CDR2 YNNKEL (reference sequence). The CDR3 contains 14 residues. The V gene lost 1 base and the J gene lost 3 bases, with 10 bases spanning the gap. CDR3 sequence reads: CASSQGSTDYEQYF. CDR3 DNA: TGTGCCAGCAGCCAAGGATCTACAGACTACGAGCAGTACTTC.

This chain uses TRBV6-5 with TRBJ2-3, with 11 bases fitting TRBD2. The CDR3 is made up of 16 amino acids. Germline CDR1 reads MNHEY; CDR2 reads SVGAGI. J gave up 1 base and V 5 bases, and 5 bases lay outside the gene matches. The CDR3 is CASSPGTSGGTDTQYF. The CDR3 DNA reads TGTGCCAGCAGTCCTGGGACTAGCGGAGGCACAGATACGCAGTATTTT.

This clonotype showed up many times. The chain recombines TRBV7-9 with TRBJ2-1; D possibly matches TRBD1 or TRBD2 (5 bases each). CDR3 size: 15 residues. The V and J ends lost 0 bases and 6 bases respectively, with 12 bases between them. Germline V gives CDR1 SEHNR, CDR2 FQNEAQ (reference sequence). The CDR3 DNA reads as TGTGCCAGCAGCTTAGCAAAGGGACCAATCAATGAGCAGTTCTTC. Translating it yields CASSLAKGPINEQFF.

V and J are TRBV7-2 and TRBJ2-3, with TRBD2 matching over 8 bases. With 1 base clipped from V and 4 bases from J, the junction kept 7 bases outside the gene matches. Germline CDR1 reads SGHTA; CDR2 reads FQGNSA. The CDR3 covers 16 residues. As DNA, the CDR3 is TGTGCCAGCAGCTTAGTACCGGGAGGGCTGGCAGATACGCAGTATTTT. Translation gives CASSLVPGGLADTQYF. Based on the CDR3 plus reference TRBV7-2 and TRBJ2-3, the full variable domain is GAGVSQSPSNKVTEKGKDVELRCDPISGHTALYWYRQSLGQGLEFLIYFQGNSAPDKSGLPSDRFSAERTGGSVSTLTIQRTQQEDSAVYLCASSLVPGGLADTQYFGPGTRLTVL.

This rearrangement joins TRBV5-1 to TRBJ2-7; possible D gene TRBD2, 5 bases. Germline V gene sequence: CDR1 SGHRS, CDR2 YFSETQ. With 1 base removed from V and 0 bases from J, the gap between germline ends came to 11 bases. The CDR3 spans 15 residues. CDR3 nucleotides: TGCGCCAGCAGCTTGAGTTCGGGATACTCCTACGAGCAGTACTTC. Its protein product is CASSLSSGYSYEQYF.

This clonotype was seen repeatedly, ten times or more. CDR3 region: CASTLGGLAQETQYF. CDR3 coding DNA: TGTGCCAGCACCCTGGGAGGACTAGCCCAAGAGACCCAGTACTTC. The chain carries TRBV28 and TRBJ2-5, with 8 bases fitting TRBD2. CDR3 length equals 15 residues. In germline, CDR1 is MDHEN, CDR2 SYDVKM. J lost 1 base, V lost 7 bases, and 8 bases had no gene match. Full variable domain (missing parts from reference TRBV28 and TRBJ2-5): DVKVTQSSRYLVKRTGEKVFLECVQDMDHENMFWYRQDPGLGLRLIYFSYDVKMKEKGDIPEGYSVSREKKERFSLILESASTNQTSMYLCASTLGGLAQETQYFGPGTRLLVL.

The chain couples TRBV6-5 to TRBJ2-5, with 9 bases fitting TRBD1. The ends lost 2 bases at V and 5 bases at J; junction bases unmatched: 9. The CDR3 has 16 amino acids. Germline V lookup: CDR1 MNHEY, CDR2 SVGAGI. Written as DNA, the CDR3 is TGTGCCAGCAGTTACACCGGGACAGGGAACTCGGAGACCCAGTACTTC. Translated, it gives CASSYTGTGNSETQYF.

This clonotype has only a few counts. The chain links TRBV4-1 to TRBJ2-7; possibly TRBD2 for D (5 bases). V gave up 1 base and J gave up 10 bases, with 14 bases separating them. Per the germline V gene, CDR1 is MGHRA and CDR2 is YSYEKL. This CDR3 is built from 13 residues. The CDR3 DNA is TGCGCCAGCAGCCAAGCCCTTCCGGGGAAACAGTACTTC. Translating gives CASSQALPGKQYF.

This clonotype was picked up a small number of times. The chain combines TRBV6-2 or TRBV6-3 with TRBJ2-6, with D maybe TRBD1 (8 bases). The V end lost 6 bases, the J end lost 4 bases, and 19 bases lay between the germline ends. This CDR3 region has 17 residues. Germline CDR1 reads MNHEY; CDR2 reads SVGEGT. CDR3 sequence: CASSSGTGLRGANVLTF. The CDR3 nucleotides read TGTGCCAGCAGCAGCGGGACAGGCTTAAGGGGGGCCAACGTCCTGACTTTC.

The V gene is TRBV7-2, the J gene TRBJ2-5; D uncertain. CDR1 SGHTA and CDR2 FQGNSA come from the germline V gene. V was trimmed by 5 bases and J by 4 bases, leaving 8 bases between them. This CDR3 has 12 amino acids. CDR3 DNA sequence: TGTGCCAGCAGCGCCTTGCGAGAGACCCAGTACTTC. It specifies CASSALRETQYF.

The rearrangement links TRBV28 to TRBJ2-5; the D is unclear. Germline CDR1 is MDHEN and CDR2 is SYDVKM. The length of the CDR3 is 14 residues. Trimming removed 1 base from V and 2 bases from J, with 8 bases in between. Here the CDR3 reads CASSLSSLQETQYF. The DNA of the CDR3 is TGTGCCAGCAGTTTATCCTCATTGCAAGAGACCCAGTACTTC.

This clonotype has ten or more counts. The gene calls are TRBV7-9 and TRBJ1-2; TRBD1 is a possible D gene (5 bases). Germline CDR1 and CDR2: SEHNR and FQNEAQ (reference sequence). The CDR3 consists of 17 residues. The V and J ends lost 5 bases and 6 bases respectively, with 25 bases between them. CDR3: CASSPLLGGAGLDGYTF. The CDR3 DNA reads TGTGCCAGCAGCCCCCTACTCGGGGGAGCGGGTCTGGATGGCTACACCTTC. Drawing the rest from reference TRBV7-9 and TRBJ1-2, the complete variable domain is DTGVSQNPRHKITKRGQNVTFRCDPISEHNRLYWYRQTLGQGPEFLTYFQNEAQLEKSRLLSDRFSAERPKGSFSTLEIQRTEQGDSAMYLCASSPLLGGAGLDGYTFGSGTRLTVV.

This clonotype was counted a few times. V and J are TRBV6-5 and TRBJ2-7; TRBD1 aligns across 11 bases. CDR3 length: 15 residues. Germline V gives CDR1 MNHEY, CDR2 SVGAGI. The V gene end was trimmed by 6 bases and the J gene end by 4 bases; junction bases not matched to a gene: 8. CDR3 in amino acids: CASRTWTGGRYEQYF. The CDR3 DNA reads as TGTGCCAGCAGAACCTGGACAGGGGGCAGGTACGAGCAGTACTTC.

This clonotype was observed a handful of times. The gene calls are TRBV29-1 and TRBJ1-3; TRBD1 agrees at 9 bases. V lost 1 base, J lost 0 bases, and 16 bases stayed unmatched. From germline, CDR1 is SQVTM and CDR2 ANQGSEA. This CDR3 is 20 amino acids long. CDR3 nucleotides: TGCAGCGTTGAAGGCCGTCGGGGCGGGACAGGGATAAGCTCTGGAAACACCATATATTTT. Its protein is CSVEGRRGGTGISSGNTIYF.

The gene calls are TRBV20-1 and TRBJ1-4; 8 bases are a match to TRBD1. Germline CDR1 reads DFQATT; CDR2 reads SNEGSKA (reference sequence). CDR3 length: 13 residues. V gave up 6 bases and J gave up 8 bases; unmatched junction bases: 8. The CDR3 is CSAIDRGSEKLFF. The DNA for the CDR3 is TGCAGTGCCATAGACAGGGGAAGCGAAAAACTGTTTTTT.

This clonotype was counted a few times. The chain joins TRBV6-2 or TRBV6-3 to TRBJ1-5; 10 bases map to TRBD1. The CDR3 sequence is 15 residues long. Germline CDR1 MNHEY, CDR2 SVGEGT. Trimming at V came to 5 bases and at J to 5 bases, leaving 6 bases not matched to a gene. The CDR3 spells CASSRTGGIYQPQHF. CDR3 in DNA: TGTGCCAGCAGTCGGACAGGGGGAATATATCAGCCCCAGCATTTT.

This clonotype showed up just a few times. The chain links TRBV6-1 to TRBJ2-3, with 13 nucleotides matching TRBD2. The germline V gene encodes CDR1 MNHNS and CDR2 SASEGT. J was trimmed by 5 bases and V by 4 bases; bases with no gene match: 6. This CDR3 spans 16 amino acids. Here the CDR3 reads CASSARTSGRGDTQYF. CDR3 nucleotides: TGTGCCAGCAGTGCCCGGACTAGCGGGAGAGGAGATACGCAGTATTTT.

The gene calls are TRBV18 and TRBJ2-1; D is unresolved. V was clipped by 0 bases and J by 5 bases, with 8 bases between them. CDR1 is KGHSH and CDR2 is LQKENI in the germline V gene. This CDR3 has 14 amino acids. The CDR3 DNA reads as TGTGCCAGCTCACCACCGGGCAGCAACAATGAGCAGTTCTTC. Its translation: CASSPPGSNNEQFF.

J is TRBJ2-5 and V is TRBV9, with 8 bases lining up with TRBD2. In germline, CDR1 is SGDLS, CDR2 YYNGEE. The V gene end was trimmed by 0 bases and the J gene end by 2 bases; junction bases not matched to a gene: 0. This CDR3 contains 14 residues. The CDR3 DNA is TGTGCCAGCAGCGTAGTAGCGGGACAAGAGACCCAGTACTTC. Its protein is CASSVVAGQETQYF.